These 5 T cell receptor beta chains were sequenced from one sample in a study of T cell clones after liver transplantation. Some clones are missing from TCRdb's copy, which holds only in-frame ones; the method was immunoSEQ multiplex PCR. The sample has over 100,000 clones, around 86% seen once. Sequences were derived from CD4+ T cells from blood, sampled before liver transplant. These TCRs come from a human donor who received a liver transplant.

The chain is built from TRBV7-2 and TRBJ1-3, with D uncertain. The ends were cut back, 4 bases at V and 0 bases at J, with 7 bases in the middle. The V gene's germline CDR1 is SGHTA and CDR2 FQGNSA. The CDR3 consists of 14 residues. The CDR3 coding sequence is TGTGCCAGCAGCTCCGACACCTCTGGAAACACCATATATTTT. Translation: CASSSDTSGNTIYF. Variable domain in full (rest from reference TRBV7-2 and TRBJ1-3): GAGVSQSPSNKVTEKGKDVELRCDPISGHTALYWYRQSLGQGLEFLIYFQGNSAPDKSGLPSDRFSAERTGGSVSTLTIQRTQQEDSAVYLCASSSDTSGNTIYFGEGSWLTVV.

This clone has just a few counts. This rearrangement joins TRBV15 to TRBJ1-4; D gene uncertain. This CDR3 contains 16 residues. Trimming stripped 3 bases from V and 8 bases from J, with 19 bases between. The germline V gene has CDR1 LNHNV and CDR2 YYDKDF (reference sequence). CDR3 sequence (DNA): TGTGCCACCAGCAGGTCCGTACTCCAAGGAGAGGAAAAACTGTTTTTT. Protein product: CATSRSVLQGEEKLFF.

The chain is built from TRBV6-5 and TRBJ1-4; TRBD1 matches 8 bases. The CDR3 contains 14 residues. Germline trimming cut 7 bases from V and 10 bases from J; bases unmatched to any gene: 11. Germline V lookup: CDR1 MNHEY, CDR2 SVGAGI. In nucleotides, the CDR3 is TGTGCCAGCACCGAGGACAGGGCGACAGGAAAACTGTTTTTT. This sequence encodes CASTEDRATGKLFF.

The chain employs TRBV19 and TRBJ2-2; 7 bases are a match to TRBD1. The ends lost 7 bases at V and 5 bases at J; junction bases unmatched: 4. The CDR3 extends over 13 amino acids. Germline V lookup: CDR1 LNHDA, CDR2 SQIVND (reference sequence). The DNA for the CDR3 is TGTGCCAGTACCATCAGGGGGACCGGGGAGCTGTTTTTT. It yields the protein CASTIRGTGELFF.

The chain combines TRBV28 with TRBJ1-2; D is uncertain. Trimming shortened V by 5 bases and J by 0 bases, and 13 bases separated the two germline ends. The CDR3 consists of 15 residues. The germline gives CDR1 MDHEN, CDR2 SYDVKM. This chain's CDR3 is CASSTIWGANYGYTF. CDR3 sequence (DNA): TGTGCCAGCAGTACGATCTGGGGAGCTAACTATGGCTACACCTTC.